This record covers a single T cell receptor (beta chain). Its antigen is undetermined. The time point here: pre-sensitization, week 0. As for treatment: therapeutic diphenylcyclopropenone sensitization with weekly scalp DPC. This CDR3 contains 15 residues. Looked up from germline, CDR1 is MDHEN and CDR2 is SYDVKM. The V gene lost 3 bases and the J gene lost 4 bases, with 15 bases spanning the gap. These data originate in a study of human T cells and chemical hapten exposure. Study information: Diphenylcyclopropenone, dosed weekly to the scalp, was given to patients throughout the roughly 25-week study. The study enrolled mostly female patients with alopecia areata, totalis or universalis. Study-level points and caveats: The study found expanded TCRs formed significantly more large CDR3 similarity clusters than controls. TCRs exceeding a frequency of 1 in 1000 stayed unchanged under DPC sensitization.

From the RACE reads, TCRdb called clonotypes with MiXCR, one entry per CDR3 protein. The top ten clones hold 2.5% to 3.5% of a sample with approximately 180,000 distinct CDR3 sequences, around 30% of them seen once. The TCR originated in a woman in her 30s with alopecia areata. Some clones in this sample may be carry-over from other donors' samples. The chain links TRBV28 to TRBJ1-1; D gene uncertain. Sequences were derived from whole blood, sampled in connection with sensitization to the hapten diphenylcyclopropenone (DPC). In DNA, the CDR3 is TGTGCCAGCAGTTTTCTCCGGAGGGCGGGCACTGAAGCTTTCTTT. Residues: CASSFLRRAGTEAFF.